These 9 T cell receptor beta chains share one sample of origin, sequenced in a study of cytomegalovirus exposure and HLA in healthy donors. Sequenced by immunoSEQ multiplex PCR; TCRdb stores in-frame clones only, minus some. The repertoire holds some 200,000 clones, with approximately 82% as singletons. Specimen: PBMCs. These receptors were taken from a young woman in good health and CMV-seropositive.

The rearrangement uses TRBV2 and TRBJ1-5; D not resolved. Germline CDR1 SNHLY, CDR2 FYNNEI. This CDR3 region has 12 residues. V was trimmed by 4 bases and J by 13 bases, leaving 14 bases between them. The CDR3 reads CASSVSLVLQHF. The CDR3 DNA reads TGTGCCAGCAGTGTTAGTCTCGTTCTGCAGCATTTT.

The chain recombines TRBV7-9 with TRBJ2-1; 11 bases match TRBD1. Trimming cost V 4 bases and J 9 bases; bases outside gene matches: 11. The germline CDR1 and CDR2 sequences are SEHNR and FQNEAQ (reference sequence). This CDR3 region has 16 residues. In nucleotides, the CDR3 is TGTGCCAGCAGCTACTACCGGGACAGGGGGTCGGGTGAGCAGTTCTTC. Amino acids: CASSYYRDRGSGEQFF. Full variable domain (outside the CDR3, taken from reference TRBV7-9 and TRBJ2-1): DTGVSQNPRHKITKRGQNVTFRCDPISEHNRLYWYRQTLGQGPEFLTYFQNEAQLEKSRLLSDRFSAERPKGSFSTLEIQRTEQGDSAMYLCASSYYRDRGSGEQFFGPGTRLTVL.

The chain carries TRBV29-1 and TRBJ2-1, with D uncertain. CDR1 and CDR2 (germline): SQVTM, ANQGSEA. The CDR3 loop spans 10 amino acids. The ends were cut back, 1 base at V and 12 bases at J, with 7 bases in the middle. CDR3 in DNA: TGCAGCGTTGAAGGGCTCTGGCAGTTCTTC. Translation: CSVEGLWQFF.

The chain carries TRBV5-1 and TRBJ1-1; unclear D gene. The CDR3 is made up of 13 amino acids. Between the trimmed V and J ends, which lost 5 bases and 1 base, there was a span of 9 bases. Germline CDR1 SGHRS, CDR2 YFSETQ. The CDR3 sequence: CASSRGSNTEAFF. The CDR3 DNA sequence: TGCGCCAGCAGTCGAGGGTCGAACACTGAAGCTTTCTTT.

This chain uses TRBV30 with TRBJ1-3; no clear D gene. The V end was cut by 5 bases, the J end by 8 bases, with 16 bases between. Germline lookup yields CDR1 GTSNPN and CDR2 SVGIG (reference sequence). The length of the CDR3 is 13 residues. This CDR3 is CAWGVQLSYTIYF. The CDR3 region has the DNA TGTGCCTGGGGAGTCCAACTGTCATACACCATATATTTT.

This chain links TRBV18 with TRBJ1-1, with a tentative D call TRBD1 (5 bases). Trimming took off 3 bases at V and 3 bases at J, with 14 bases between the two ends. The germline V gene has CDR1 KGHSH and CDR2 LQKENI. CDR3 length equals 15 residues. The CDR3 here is CASSPRTTGDTEAFF. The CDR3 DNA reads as TGTGCCAGCTCACCCCGGACAACGGGAGACACTGAAGCTTTCTTT.

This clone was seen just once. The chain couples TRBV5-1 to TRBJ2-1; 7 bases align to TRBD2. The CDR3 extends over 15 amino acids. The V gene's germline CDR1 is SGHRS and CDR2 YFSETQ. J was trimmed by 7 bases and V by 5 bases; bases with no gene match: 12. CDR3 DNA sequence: TGCGCCAGCAGTACCACTGCGGGAGCTAGGAATGAGCAGTTCTTC. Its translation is CASSTTAGARNEQFF.

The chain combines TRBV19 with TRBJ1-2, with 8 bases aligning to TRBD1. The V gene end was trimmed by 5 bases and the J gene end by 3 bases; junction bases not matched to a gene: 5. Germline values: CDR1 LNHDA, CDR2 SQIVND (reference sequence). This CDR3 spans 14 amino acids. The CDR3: CASSQTTGDYGYTF. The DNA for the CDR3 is TGTGCCAGTAGTCAAACGACAGGGGACTATGGCTACACCTTC.

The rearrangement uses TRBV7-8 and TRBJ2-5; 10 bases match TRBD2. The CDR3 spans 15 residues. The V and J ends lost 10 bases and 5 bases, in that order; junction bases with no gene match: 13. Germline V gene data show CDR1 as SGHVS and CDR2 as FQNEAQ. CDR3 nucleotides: TGTGCCAACTCCCCCGAACTAGCGGGAAATGAGACCCAGTACTTC. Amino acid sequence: CANSPELAGNETQYF.